This T cell receptor (beta chain) was recovered during a study of cytomegalovirus exposure and HLA in healthy donors. Losses at the gene ends were 3 bases for V and 5 bases for J; bases not matched to a gene: 14. In germline, CDR1 is SGDLS, CDR2 YYNGEE. The CDR3 is 17 residues long. About this clone itself: As yet, its antigen is unknown.

PCR employed 60 Vbeta and 13 Jbeta primers. Sequencing used immunoSEQ multiplex PCR; TCRdb keeps in-frame clones, though not all of them. This sample carries 140,000 or so clones, roughly two thirds of them seen once, and the ten largest clones take over 1.5%. Overall study results and limits: TCR beta V- and J-gene trimming was later associated with a missense DCLRE1C variant.

The source of this sequence is a male donor in good health and CMV-seronegative. The sample taken for sequencing was PBMCs. The chain joins TRBV9 to TRBJ2-7; 10 bases align to TRBD1. DNA of the CDR3: TGTGCCAGCAGCGCCTCCGACCAGGGACAGGGGATCCACGAGCAGTACTTC. Protein product: CASSASDQGQGIHEQYF.